Listed here are 11 T cell receptor beta chains from one sample, sequenced in a study of T cells in Graves' hyperthyroidism and ophthalmopathy. Authors of the study amplified TCR beta CDR3 regions from RNA transcripts. HTBI primers were the set used in a first-round RT-PCR of the TCR CDR3. TCRdb processed the multiplex PCR reads anew with MiXCR; each CDR3 protein has one entry. The table records under 400,000 distinct CDR3 sequences, 15% to 20% of them present only once. Sequencing input: blood. The receptors were gathered from a middle-aged woman with Graves' ophthalmopathy.

This clonotype came up many times. This chain connects TRBV30 to TRBJ1-3; D unclear. V was cut by 0 bases and J by 7 bases, with 10 bases left in between. The CDR3 has 13 residues. Germline CDR1 reads GTSNPN; CDR2 reads SVGIG (reference sequence). CDR3 region: CAWSVSSGNTIYF. In DNA form, the CDR3 reads TGTGCCTGGAGTGTCTCCTCCGGGAACACCATATATTTT.

This clonotype has a count of ten or more. The chain combines TRBV5-1 with TRBJ1-1, with 7 nucleotides matching TRBD1. Germline V gene sequence: CDR1 SGHRS, CDR2 YFSETQ. V dropped 4 bases and J dropped 0; count of bases not matched to a gene: 12. The length of the CDR3 is 17 residues. The CDR3 is CASSRTGRASMNTEAFF. The CDR3 bases are TGCGCCAGCAGCAGGACAGGTCGAGCGAGCATGAACACTGAAGCTTTCTTT.

At least ten counts were recorded for this clonotype. The chain joins TRBV12-3 or TRBV12-4 to TRBJ2-5; 8 bases are shared with TRBD2. V shed 6 bases, J shed 2 bases, and the junction held 8 bases outside the gene matches. There are 15 residues in the CDR3. The CDR3 sequence is CASSPTSGTQETQYF. The CDR3 region has the DNA TGTGCCAGCAGCCCAACTAGCGGCACACAAGAGACCCAGTACTTC.

This clonotype came up many times. Relative to the germline gene, one junction end is altered; a read error may explain this. The V gene is TRBV7-7, the J gene TRBJ2-5; 7 bases align to TRBD1. This CDR3 comprises 15 residues. Germline CDR1 and CDR2: SSHAT and FNYEAQ (reference sequence). DNA of the CDR3: TGTGCTAGCAGCTTAGGGGGACAGAGACCAGAGACCCAGTACTTC. Residues: CASSLGGQRPETQYF. The full variable domain, in which reference TRBV7-7 and TRBJ2-5 provide the parts outside the CDR3, is GAGVSQSPRYKVTKRGQDVTLRCDPISSHATLYWYQQALGQGPEFLTYFNYEAQPDKSGLPSDRFSAERPEGSISTLTIQRTEQRDSAMYRCASSLGGQRPETQYFGPGTRLLVL.

This clonotype has ten or more counts. The chain is built from TRBV6-1 and TRBJ1-5, with a weak D call TRBD1 (6 bases). The CDR3 sequence is 13 residues long. V lost 7 bases to trimming and J lost 10 bases, with 17 bases between them. Germline CDR1 MNHNS, CDR2 SASEGT. CDR3 residues: CASTGQSLRPQHF. In DNA, the CDR3 is TGTGCCAGCACCGGACAGTCCCTTAGACCCCAGCATTTT.

This clonotype was seen ten or more times. The V and J genes are TRBV6-5 and TRBJ2-7; D is unresolved. Germline assignment: CDR1 MNHEY and CDR2 SVGAGI. V shed 2 bases and J shed 4 bases, with 12 bases lying between them. The length of the CDR3 is 14 residues. The CDR3 DNA follows: TGTGCCAGCAGTTACGACAAACCACCTTACGAGCAGTACTTC. As protein: CASSYDKPPYEQYF.

This clonotype appeared many times. V gene TRBV6-1 combines with J gene TRBJ2-2; tentatively, D is TRBD1 or TRBD2 (5 bases each). Germline V gene lookup returns CDR1 MNHNS and CDR2 SASEGT. V was pared by 6 bases and J by 2 bases, with 10 bases between. This CDR3 region has 14 residues. The CDR3 here is CASSHGTNTGELFF. CDR3 in DNA: TGTGCCAGCAGCCACGGGACCAACACCGGGGAGCTGTTTTTT.

This clonotype was counted at least ten times. CDR3 DNA: TGTGCCAGCAGCTTTCGAGGATCCGAAGGAAACACCATATATTTT. This translates into CASSFRGSEGNTIYF. The V and J genes are TRBV11-2 and TRBJ1-3; no reliable D call. Per the germline V gene, CDR1 is SGHAT and CDR2 is FQNNGV. CDR3 size: 15 residues. Trimming stripped 3 bases from V and 4 bases from J, with 13 bases between.

In its sample, this clonotype was seen many times. The CDR3 bases are TGTGCCAGCACCCCTTTGGGCTCAGGCACTGAAGCTTTCTTT. As protein: CASTPLGSGTEAFF. The rearrangement links TRBV12-3 or TRBV12-4 to TRBJ1-1; D gene unclear. CDR3 length equals 14 residues. V lost 7 bases to trimming and J lost 4 bases, with 16 bases between them.

The chain recombines TRBV4-1 with TRBJ1-5; TRBD1 aligns across 7 bases. After removal of 0 bases from V and 6 bases from J, the junction contained 8 bases not matched to a gene. Germline V gives CDR1 MGHRA, CDR2 YSYEKL. The CDR3 is 16 amino acids. The CDR3 here is CASSQDGATGTQPQHF. The CDR3, as DNA: TGCGCCAGCAGCCAAGATGGCGCGACAGGGACTCAGCCCCAGCATTTT.

About this clonotype: A much larger clone sits a single nucleotide away, making a read error possible. J is TRBJ1-6 and V is TRBV6-5; D gene unclear. The CDR3 extends over 14 amino acids. Germline V gene sequence: CDR1 MNHEY, CDR2 SVGAGI. DNA of the CDR3: TGTGCCAGCAGTTATGGTCCCGGATATTCACCCCTCGACTTT. Its protein product is CASSYGPGYSPLDF.